These 18 T cell receptor beta chains originate from one sample sequenced in a study of cytomegalovirus exposure and HLA in healthy donors (dated by TCRdb to the late 2010s). Library prep was done by the immunoSEQ multiplex PCR assay. The multiplex PCR relied on a mix of 60 forward primers for TCR Vbeta segments and 13 reverse primers for TCR Jbeta segments. TCRdb limited this immuneACCESS table to in-frame rearrangements with V and J called. A share of clones is missing; checked studies link under half to unresolved V genes, and the rest is unexplained. Recorded for this sample are some 200,000 clones; around 81% of them occurred a single time. 2% to 2.5% of the sample lies in the top ten. The source material was PBMCs. These receptors all come from a woman aged 30 to 39 in good health and CMV-seronegative.

There are a few counts of this clone. The CDR3 DNA is TGTGCCAGTAGTGCAACTAGTCCCTTGTGGGAGCAGTTCTTC. This sequence encodes CASSATSPLWEQFF. The chain is built from TRBV19 and TRBJ2-1; TRBD2 might be the D (5 bases). Germline CDR1 and CDR2: LNHDA and SQIVND (reference sequence). V was trimmed by 5 bases and J by 10 bases, leaving 18 bases between them. This CDR3 is 14 amino acids long. Full variable domain (outside the CDR3, taken from reference TRBV19 and TRBJ2-1): DGGITQSPKYLFRKEGQNVTLSCEQNLNHDAMYWYRQDPGQGLRLIYYSQIVNDFQKGDIAEGYSVSREKKESFPLTVTSAQKNPTAFYLCASSATSPLWEQFFGPGTRLTVL.

This chain joins TRBV28 and TRBJ2-7, with 7 positions matching TRBD1. CDR1 MDHEN and CDR2 SYDVKM come from the germline V gene. V was pared by 5 bases and J by 6 bases, with 7 bases of the junction left unmatched. The CDR3 extends over 13 amino acids. The DNA for the CDR3 is TGTGCCAGCAGTGCGCCGACAGGGAGCGAGCAGTACTTC. This encodes CASSAPTGSEQYF.

The chain recombines TRBV19 with TRBJ2-7, with D hard to call. This CDR3 spans 13 amino acids. The germline V and J ends were trimmed by 6 bases and 2 bases, with 11 bases remaining between them. CDR1 is LNHDA and CDR2 is SQIVND in the germline V gene (reference sequence). As DNA, the CDR3 is TGTGCCAGTAGAGCGCCGCCTGCCTACGAGCAGTACTTC. Translation gives CASRAPPAYEQYF.

The chain couples TRBV28 to TRBJ1-5; D is uncertain. The CDR3 is 14 residues long. In germline, CDR1 is MDHEN, CDR2 SYDVKM. Trimming removed 6 bases from V and 3 bases from J, with 12 bases in between. CDR3 residues: CASSLQVVNQPQHF. The CDR3 DNA reads as TGTGCCAGCAGCCTCCAGGTAGTCAATCAGCCCCAGCATTTT.

This clone was found a few times. Its ends do not fully match the called genes, so a read error is possible. This chain links TRBV7-9 with TRBJ2-2; no clear D gene. CDR1 is SEHNR, CDR2 FQNEAQ, per germline (reference sequence). The CDR3 extends over 11 amino acids. CDR3 sequence (DNA): TGTTCCAGCAGCCCTAGTAGTGAGCTGTTTTTT. It translates to CSSSPSSELFF.

The chain's CDR3 is CASSLASGQGAREQYF. In DNA, the CDR3 is TGTGCCAGCAGCTTAGCCTCGGGACAGGGGGCGCGCGAGCAGTACTTC. This sequence joins TRBV11-2 and TRBJ2-7, with 12 bases aligning to TRBD1. The trim removed 1 base at V and 6 bases at J, leaving 7 bases unmatched. CDR1 is SGHAT and CDR2 is FQNNGV in the germline V gene. This CDR3 has 16 residues.

The J gene is TRBJ2-1, the V gene TRBV5-3; TRBD2 matches at 13 bases. TRBV5-3 is labeled an ORF, and its function is uncertain. V gave up 4 bases and J gave up 15 bases; unmatched junction bases: 16. The CDR3 sequence is 16 residues long. The chain's CDR3 is CARSPEMGLAGPQPFF. CDR3 nucleotides: TGTGCCAGAAGCCCGGAGATGGGACTAGCGGGGCCCCAACCGTTCTTC.

This chain links TRBV15 with TRBJ1-1; perhaps TRBD1 as D (6 bases). This CDR3 has 15 amino acids. Trimming pared 0 bases from V and 8 bases from J, leaving 16 bases between. Germline V gene sequence: CDR1 LNHNV, CDR2 YYDKDF (reference sequence). The CDR3 bases are TGTGCCACCAGCAGAGATTTACGCAGGGGTACCGAAGCTTTCTTT. This codes for CATSRDLRRGTEAFF.

This clone showed up just a few times. This rearrangement joins TRBV5-1 to TRBJ1-1, with 7 bases lining up with TRBD1. This CDR3 comprises 15 residues. Germline V lookup: CDR1 SGHRS, CDR2 YFSETQ. J lost 5 bases, V lost 2 bases, and 9 bases had no gene match. The CDR3 region is CASSLRTGLDTEAFF. CDR3 bases: TGCGCCAGCAGCTTACGGACAGGTCTGGATACTGAAGCTTTCTTT.

CDR3 residues: CASSSPDRGGDTQYF. The CDR3 nucleotides read TGTGCCAGCAGCTCCCCCGACAGGGGAGGAGATACGCAGTATTTT. This rearrangement joins TRBV7-2 to TRBJ2-3, with 8 bases that match TRBD1. This CDR3 is built from 15 residues. The germline V gene has CDR1 SGHTA and CDR2 FQGNSA. The V segment lost 4 bases and the J segment 5 bases; nucleotides outside the gene matches: 8.

This chain uses TRBV5-1 with TRBJ2-3; D unresolved. V was shortened by 2 bases and J by 5 bases, with 6 bases between the two germline ends. Germline V CDR1 and CDR2: SGHRS, YFSETQ. The CDR3 sequence is 12 residues long. In DNA form, the CDR3 reads TGCGCCAGCAGCTTTGGTAGAGATACGCAGTATTTT. Amino acid sequence: CASSFGRDTQYF.

The chain recombines TRBV10-3 with TRBJ2-5; D call uncertain. Trimming shortened V by 3 bases and J by 2 bases, and 4 bases separated the two germline ends. The germline CDR1 and CDR2 sequences are ENHRY and SYGVKD. The CDR3 is 12 amino acids. For the CDR3, the DNA is TGTGCCATCAGTGATCGGCAAGAGACCCAGTACTTC. Protein sequence: CAISDRQETQYF.

The chain employs TRBV2 and TRBJ2-5; 9 nucleotides match TRBD2. Germline loops: CDR1 SNHLY, CDR2 FYNNEI. Trimming removed 6 bases from V and 1 base from J; junction bases left unmatched: 6. CDR3 length equals 15 residues. CDR3 in DNA: TGTGCCAGCAGCGCGGGGGGGGGTTTCCAAGAGACCCAGTACTTC. Protein: CASSAGGGFQETQYF.

The rearrangement joins TRBV28 to TRBJ1-5; no clear D. The length of the CDR3 is 13 residues. The germline gives CDR1 MDHEN, CDR2 SYDVKM. Between the trimmed V and J ends, which lost 2 bases and 6 bases, there was a span of 8 bases. Written as DNA, the CDR3 is TGTGCCAGCAGTTTAGTCGGTTTTCAGCCCCAGCATTTT. This codes for CASSLVGFQPQHF.

The rearrangement uses TRBV6-5 and TRBJ1-2, with D uncertain. In germline, CDR1 is MNHEY, CDR2 SVGAGI. The V and J ends lost 6 bases and 6 bases respectively, with 14 bases between them. The CDR3 has 13 amino acids. CDR3 protein: CASSHKRIDGYTF. For the CDR3, the DNA is TGTGCCAGCAGCCATAAGCGGATTGATGGCTACACCTTC.

V and J are TRBV18 and TRBJ1-1; TRBD1 agrees at 7 bases. Germline lookup yields CDR1 KGHSH and CDR2 LQKENI. Trimming cost V 2 bases and J 4 bases; bases outside gene matches: 4. The CDR3 has 14 amino acids. CDR3 coding DNA: TGTGCCAGCTCACCAGACAGGGTGGGCACTGAAGCTTTCTTT. Its protein product is CASSPDRVGTEAFF.

CDR3 loop: CASSHLRDRGLTGELFF. Here the CDR3 DNA reads TGCGCCAGCAGCCACCTCCGGGACAGGGGATTGACCGGGGAGCTGTTTTTT. This chain uses TRBV4-1 with TRBJ2-2; 10 nucleotides agree with TRBD1. The V and J ends lost 3 bases and 5 bases, in that order; junction bases with no gene match: 9. Looked up from germline, CDR1 is MGHRA and CDR2 is YSYEKL. The CDR3 length is 17 residues.

The chain has TRBV6-5 and TRBJ2-7; 9 bases are a match to TRBD2. Germline values: CDR1 MNHEY, CDR2 SVGAGI. The V segment lost 10 bases and the J segment 0 bases; nucleotides outside the gene matches: 4. CDR3 length equals 13 residues. The CDR3 coding sequence is TGTGCCACTAAGCGGGAGGCCTCCTACGAGCAGTACTTC. Encoded protein: CATKREASYEQYF.